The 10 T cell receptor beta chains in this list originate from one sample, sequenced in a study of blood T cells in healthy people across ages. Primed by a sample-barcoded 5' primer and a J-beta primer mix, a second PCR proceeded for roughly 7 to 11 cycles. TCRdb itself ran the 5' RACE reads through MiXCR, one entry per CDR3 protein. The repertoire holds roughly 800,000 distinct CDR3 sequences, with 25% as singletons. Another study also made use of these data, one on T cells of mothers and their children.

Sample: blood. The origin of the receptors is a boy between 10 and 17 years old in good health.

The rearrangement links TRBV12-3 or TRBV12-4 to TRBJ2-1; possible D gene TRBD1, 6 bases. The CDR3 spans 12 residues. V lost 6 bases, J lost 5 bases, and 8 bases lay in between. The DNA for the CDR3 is TGTGCCAGCAGACGACAGGACAATGAGCAGTTCTTC. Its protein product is CASRRQDNEQFF.

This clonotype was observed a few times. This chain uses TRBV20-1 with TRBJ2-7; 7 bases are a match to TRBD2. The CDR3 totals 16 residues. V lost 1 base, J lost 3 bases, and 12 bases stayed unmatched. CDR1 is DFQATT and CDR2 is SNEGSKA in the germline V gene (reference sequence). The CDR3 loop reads CSARAHRAGENYEQYF. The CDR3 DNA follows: TGCAGTGCTAGAGCCCACCGTGCGGGAGAGAACTACGAGCAGTACTTC.

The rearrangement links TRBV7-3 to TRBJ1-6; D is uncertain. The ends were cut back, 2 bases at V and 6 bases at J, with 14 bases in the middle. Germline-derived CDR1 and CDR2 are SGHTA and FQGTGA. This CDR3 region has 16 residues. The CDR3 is CASSLRGVRGNSPLHF. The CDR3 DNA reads TGTGCCAGCAGCTTACGCGGGGTACGTGGTAATTCACCCCTCCACTTT.

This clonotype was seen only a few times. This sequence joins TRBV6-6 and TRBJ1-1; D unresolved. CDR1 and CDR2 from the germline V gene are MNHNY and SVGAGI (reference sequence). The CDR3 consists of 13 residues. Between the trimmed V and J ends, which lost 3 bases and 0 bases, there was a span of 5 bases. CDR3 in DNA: TGTGCCAGCAGTTATTACATGAACACTGAAGCTTTCTTT. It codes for CASSYYMNTEAFF.

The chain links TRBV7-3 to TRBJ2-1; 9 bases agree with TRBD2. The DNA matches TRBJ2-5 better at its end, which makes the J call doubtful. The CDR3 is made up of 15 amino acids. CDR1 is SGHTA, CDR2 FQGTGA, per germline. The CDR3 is CASSLVAGDSETQYF. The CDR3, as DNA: TGTGCCAGCAGCTTAGTAGCGGGAGACTCAGAGACCCAGTACTTC.

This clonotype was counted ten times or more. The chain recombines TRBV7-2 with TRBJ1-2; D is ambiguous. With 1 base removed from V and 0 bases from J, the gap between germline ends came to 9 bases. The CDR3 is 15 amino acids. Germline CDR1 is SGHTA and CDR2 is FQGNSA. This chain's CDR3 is CASSLVRGSNYGYTF. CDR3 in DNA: TGTGCCAGCAGCTTAGTTCGGGGTTCTAACTATGGCTACACCTTC.

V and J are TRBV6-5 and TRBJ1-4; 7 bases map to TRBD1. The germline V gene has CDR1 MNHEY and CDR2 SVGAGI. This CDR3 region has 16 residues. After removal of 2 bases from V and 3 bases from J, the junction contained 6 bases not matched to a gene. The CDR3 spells CASSYTRQGSNEKLFF. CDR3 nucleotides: TGTGCCAGCAGTTACACGCGACAGGGATCTAATGAAAAACTGTTTTTT.

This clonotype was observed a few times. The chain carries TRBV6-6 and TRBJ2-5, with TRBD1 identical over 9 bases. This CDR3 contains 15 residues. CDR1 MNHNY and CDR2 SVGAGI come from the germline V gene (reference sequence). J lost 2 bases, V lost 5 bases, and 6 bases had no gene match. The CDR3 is CASSQDRGTQETQYF. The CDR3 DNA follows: TGTGCCAGCAGTCAAGACAGGGGGACGCAAGAGACCCAGTACTTC.

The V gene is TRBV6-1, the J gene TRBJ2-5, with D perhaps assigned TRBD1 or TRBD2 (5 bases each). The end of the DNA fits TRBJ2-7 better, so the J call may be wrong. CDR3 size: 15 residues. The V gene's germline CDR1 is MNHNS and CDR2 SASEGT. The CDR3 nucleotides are TGTGCCAGCAGTGAACTGGGGCTAGCTTCCTACGAGCAGTACTTC. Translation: CASSELGLASYEQYF.

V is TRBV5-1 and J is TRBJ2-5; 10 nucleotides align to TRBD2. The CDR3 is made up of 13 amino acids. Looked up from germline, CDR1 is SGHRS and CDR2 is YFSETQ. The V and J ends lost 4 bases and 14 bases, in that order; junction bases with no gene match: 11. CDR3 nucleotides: TGCGCCAGCAGCCGCCTAGCGGGGGAGATGACATACTTC. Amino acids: CASSRLAGEMTYF.